Presented here are 32 T cell receptor beta chains from one specimen sequenced in a study of graft-versus-host responses after intestinal transplantation. Using immunoSEQ multiplex PCR, the repertoire was profiled, and TCRdb retains in-frame clones only, with some absent. The sample has thousands of clones, approximately 22% seen once; the top ten hold approximately 5.1%. The sample was alloreactive CD4+ T cells from a mixed lymphocyte reaction culture, taken before transplantation. Subset specified: CFSE-low proliferating T cells sorted from roughly six-day pre-transplant mixed lymphocyte reaction (GvH or HvG direction). Receptors were obtained from a human patient who was an organ donor for intestinal transplantation.

A remark on this clone: A read error is likely here: a far larger clone is one base away. Other DNA sequences in the sample encode the same CDR3. The chain couples TRBV18 to TRBJ1-6; no definite D call. CDR3 size: 16 residues. V was clipped by 0 bases and J by 9 bases, with 15 bases between them. Germline CDR1 KGHSH, CDR2 LQKENI. CDR3 in DNA: TGTGCCAGCTCACCACCGGGTTCCGGGGTCGGTTCACCCCTCCACTTT. Amino acid sequence: CASSPPGSGVGSPLHF. The whole variable domain, filled in from reference TRBV18 and TRBJ1-6, reads NAGVMQNPRHLVRRRGQEARLRCSPMKGHSHVYWYRQLPEEGLKFMVYLQKENIIDESGMPKERFSAEFPKEGPSILRIQQVVRGDSAAYFCASSPPGSGVGSPLHFGNGTRLTVT.

The chain recombines TRBV11-3 with TRBJ2-6; D perhaps matches TRBD2 (5 bases). In germline, CDR1 is SGHNT, CDR2 YENEEA. V was pared by 5 bases and J by 5 bases, with 22 bases between. This CDR3 is built from 18 residues. DNA for the CDR3: TGTGCCAGCAGCCCGGGAAAAGGTTCATCCCTCTGGGCCAACGTCCTGACTTTC. Its translation is CASSPGKGSSLWANVLTF.

A word on this clone: It may be a read error: a sequence one base away is much more abundant. This sample includes further DNA sequences coding for the same CDR3. The genes are TRBV2 and TRBJ1-2; D is possibly TRBD1 (5 bases). Germline loops: CDR1 SNHLY, CDR2 FYNNEI. CDR3 length: 14 residues. CDR3: CASSASRQSYGYTF. The CDR3 DNA is TGCGCCAGCAGTGCGTCTCGACAGTCCTATGGCTACACCTTC.

The CDR3 bases are TGTGCCAGCAGCACCGGAGGAAAGCAGTACTTC. Translated: CASSTGGKQYF. The chain combines TRBV7-2 with TRBJ2-7; D may be TRBD2 (5 bases). Trimming removed 5 bases from V and 8 bases from J, with 10 bases in between. This CDR3 contains 11 residues. Germline V gene sequence: CDR1 SGHTA, CDR2 FQGNSA.

Concerning this clone: It may be a read error: a sequence one base away is much more abundant. The gene calls are TRBV9 and TRBJ1-5; TRBD1 might be the D (5 bases). This CDR3 is 14 amino acids long. Germline V CDR1 and CDR2: SGDLS, YYNGEE. The CDR3 protein is CARSPGGVRQPQHF. The CDR3 nucleotides read TGTGCCCGCAGCCCGGGGGGGGTCCGGCAGCCCCAGCATTTT.

CDR3 sequence reads: CASSERTSGSTDTQYF. CDR3 sequence (DNA): TGTGCCAGCTCAGAGCGGACTAGCGGGTCCACAGATACGCAGTATTTT. J is TRBJ2-3 and V is TRBV18, with 11 bases that match TRBD2. V lost 5 bases to trimming and J lost 2 bases; unmatched junction nucleotides: 6. CDR1 is KGHSH and CDR2 is LQKENI in the germline V gene. CDR3 length equals 16 residues.

The chain carries TRBV5-1 and TRBJ2-7; 7 bases map to TRBD1. CDR1 and CDR2 from the germline V gene are SGHRS and YFSETQ. Trimming cost V 4 bases and J 2 bases; bases outside gene matches: 6. The CDR3 contains 14 residues. The CDR3 DNA reads TGCGCCAGCAGCATTGCAGGGGGACCCTACGAGCAGTACTTC. It translates to CASSIAGGPYEQYF. The whole variable domain, remainder taken from reference TRBV5-1 and TRBJ2-7, is KAGVTQTPRYLIKTRGQQVTLSCSPISGHRSVSWYQQTPGQGLQFLFEYFSETQRNKGNFPGRFSGRQFSNSRSEMNVSTLELGDSALYLCASSIAGGPYEQYFGPGTRLTVT.

The chain employs TRBV11-2 and TRBJ1-4; possibly TRBD1 for D (5 bases). V lost 0 bases to trimming and J lost 8 bases, with 13 bases between them. The CDR3 runs 15 residues. The germline V gene has CDR1 SGHAT and CDR2 FQNNGV. Here the CDR3 DNA reads TGTGCCAGCAGCTTAGAGGGGGGGGTCTCGGAAAAACTGTTTTTT. It codes for CASSLEGGVSEKLFF.

This clone was counted a few times. CDR3 bases: TGTGCCAGCAGCTTCGGGGGGGCGGGGGGGCACTACGAGCAGTACTTC. Its translation: CASSFGGAGGHYEQYF. The chain uses TRBV7-2 and TRBJ2-7, with TRBD2 matching over 9 bases. Germline values: CDR1 SGHTA, CDR2 FQGNSA. This CDR3 region has 16 residues. Losses at the gene ends were 3 bases for V and 3 bases for J; bases not matched to a gene: 9.

The genes are TRBV29-1 and TRBJ1-1; 7 bases agree with TRBD1. The CDR3 sequence is 11 residues long. CDR1 is SQVTM, CDR2 ANQGSEA, per germline. V gave up 6 bases and J gave up 9 bases; unmatched junction bases: 7. The CDR3 coding sequence is TGCAGCGTGATGACAGGGAGTAAAGCTTTCTTT. Protein product: CSVMTGSKAFF.

On this clone itself: One junction end disagrees with the germline gene, perhaps due to a read error. This same CDR3 is encoded by further DNA sequences in the sample. The rearrangement joins TRBV7-9 to TRBJ2-3, with 7 bases aligning to TRBD2. Germline V CDR1 and CDR2: SEHNR, FQNEAQ (reference sequence). The CDR3 extends over 17 amino acids. The CDR3 DNA reads TGCGCCAGCAGCTTAGCGCTTGGGGGGGGGAGCGCAGATACGCAGTATTTT. This encodes CASSLALGGGSADTQYF. The full variable domain, completed using reference TRBV7-9 and TRBJ2-3, is DTGVSQNPRHKITKRGQNVTFRCDPISEHNRLYWYRQTLGQGPEFLTYFQNEAQLEKSRLLSDRFSAERPKGSFSTLEIQRTEQGDSAMYLCASSLALGGGSADTQYFGPGTRLTVL.

There are a few counts of this clone. The rearrangement links TRBV5-4 to TRBJ1-3; 8 nucleotides match TRBD1. The germline CDR1 and CDR2 sequences are SGHNT and YYREEE (reference sequence). With 4 bases clipped from V and 2 bases from J, the junction kept 5 bases outside the gene matches. The CDR3 totals 15 residues. In DNA, the CDR3 is TGTGCCAGCAGCCGACAGGGGAAAGCTGGAAACACCATATATTTT. It encodes CASSRQGKAGNTIYF.

This clone was detected only a few times. The chain has TRBV9 and TRBJ2-1; 9 nucleotides line up with TRBD2. CDR3 length equals 17 residues. The germline V gene has CDR1 SGDLS and CDR2 YYNGEE. Germline trimming cut 0 bases from V and 4 bases from J; bases unmatched to any gene: 8. The CDR3 protein is CASSVAGLAGTYNEQFF. The CDR3 bases are TGTGCCAGCAGCGTAGCTGGCCTAGCGGGGACATACAATGAGCAGTTCTTC.

The chain has TRBV5-1 and TRBJ2-3; D may be TRBD1 or TRBD2 (6 bases each). Germline CDR1 reads SGHRS; CDR2 reads YFSETQ. The germline V and J ends were trimmed by 6 bases and 5 bases, with 19 bases remaining between them. The CDR3 is 15 amino acids. Written as DNA, the CDR3 is TGCGCCAGCACCCCAATTGGGGGGCATGTAGATACGCAGTATTTT. Translating it yields CASTPIGGHVDTQYF.

This clone was recorded once. A far larger clone is only one base removed, so a read error is likely. V usage is TRBV10-3 and J usage is TRBJ1-5; D unclear. The CDR3 consists of 12 residues. The germline V and J ends were trimmed by 0 bases and 8 bases, with 5 bases remaining between them. The germline gives CDR1 ENHRY, CDR2 SYGVKD. The chain's CDR3 is CAISESLEPQHF. The CDR3 DNA sequence: TGTGCCATCAGTGAGTCGTTAGAGCCCCAGCATTTT.

The chain couples TRBV7-1 to TRBJ1-6, with D unclear. TRBV7-1 is classed as an ORF, of uncertain function. The V and J ends lost 4 bases and 6 bases respectively, with 10 bases between them. CDR3 length equals 14 residues. The CDR3 loop reads CASSLKLFNSPLHF. DNA of the CDR3: TGTGCCAGCAGCTTAAAGTTATTTAATTCACCCCTCCACTTT.

V usage is TRBV2 and J usage is TRBJ2-2, with D uncertain. The CDR3 loop spans 13 amino acids. V was pared by 5 bases and J by 6 bases, with 10 bases between. Germline V CDR1 and CDR2: SNHLY, FYNNEI. The CDR3 DNA reads as TGTGCCAGCAGTCGAGACGAACCCGGGGAGCTGTTTTTT. It yields the protein CASSRDEPGELFF.

DNA of the CDR3: TGTGCCAGTAGTCCGAACAGGGGGCCCGAGACCCAGTACTTC. This translates into CASSPNRGPETQYF. The chain has TRBV19 and TRBJ2-5; 9 nucleotides align to TRBD1. V trimming: 5 bases; J trimming: 5 bases; junction bases outside the gene matches: 6. The CDR3 consists of 14 residues. The germline V gene encodes CDR1 LNHDA and CDR2 SQIVND (reference sequence).

The CDR3, as DNA: TGTGCCAGCTCACTAACCCTCACAGATACGCAGTATTTT. It yields the protein CASSLTLTDTQYF. The rearrangement joins TRBV18 to TRBJ2-3; D is undetermined. Trimming removed 4 bases at V and 2 bases at J, with 7 bases between. The CDR3 covers 13 residues. Germline CDR1 reads KGHSH; CDR2 reads LQKENI.

The chain joins TRBV7-3 to TRBJ2-4; 9 positions agree with TRBD1. CDR3 length: 17 amino acids. The germline gives CDR1 SGHTA, CDR2 FQGTGA. J was trimmed by 8 bases and V by 4 bases; bases with no gene match: 15. The CDR3 region has the DNA TGTGCCAGCAGCTCTATCCGGGACAGGGATGGAACGGACATTCAGTACTTC. Translated: CASSSIRDRDGTDIQYF.

The V and J genes are TRBV7-2 and TRBJ2-3; TRBD2 aligns across 10 bases. CDR1 is SGHTA and CDR2 is FQGNSA in the germline V gene. This CDR3 comprises 19 residues. V was pared by 2 bases and J by 2 bases, with 13 bases of the junction left unmatched. CDR3 in DNA: TGTGCCAGCAGCTTAAGGGGGGCAAAGACTAGCGGGTACACAGATACGCAGTATTTT. Amino acid sequence: CASSLRGAKTSGYTDTQYF. Combining the CDR3 with reference TRBV7-2 and TRBJ2-3 gives the whole variable domain GAGVSQSPSNKVTEKGKDVELRCDPISGHTALYWYRQSLGQGLEFLIYFQGNSAPDKSGLPSDRFSAERTGGSVSTLTIQRTQQEDSAVYLCASSLRGAKTSGYTDTQYFGPGTRLTVL.

Only a few counts were recorded for this clone. The V call is TRBV7-2, the J call TRBJ2-2; 8 bases match TRBD2. There are 14 residues in the CDR3. Unmatched junction bases numbered 2, after V lost 1 base and J lost 7 bases. CDR1 SGHTA and CDR2 FQGNSA come from the germline V gene. CDR3 in amino acids: CASSLVRGVGELFF. CDR3 in DNA: TGTGCCAGCAGCTTAGTGCGGGGGGTCGGGGAGCTGTTTTTT.

This clone rates as medium-sized (0.01 to 0.1%). Within the sample, other DNA sequences also encode this same CDR3. This rearrangement joins TRBV10-3 to TRBJ2-7; 9 bases map to TRBD1. Germline V CDR1 and CDR2: ENHRY, SYGVKD. The CDR3 is 14 amino acids. The ends lost 6 bases at V and 2 bases at J; junction bases unmatched: 5. CDR3 loop: CAIRTGQGTYEQYF. Written as DNA, the CDR3 is TGTGCCATCAGGACCGGACAGGGGACCTACGAGCAGTACTTC.

The chain joins TRBV7-2 to TRBJ2-7; 8 bases are shared with TRBD2. J lost 2 bases, V lost 1 base, and 4 bases had no gene match. Germline V CDR1 and CDR2: SGHTA, FQGNSA. The CDR3 contains 15 residues. The DNA of the CDR3 is TGTGCCAGCAGCTTAGGTTTTAGCGGGACCTACGAGCAGTACTTC. It yields the protein CASSLGFSGTYEQYF.

This clone rates as medium-sized (0.01 to 0.1%). V gene TRBV5-1 combines with J gene TRBJ1-2, with TRBD1 matching 8 bases. Germline CDR1 SGHRS, CDR2 YFSETQ. With V trimmed by 2 bases and J by 0 bases, 12 bases remained unmatched. This CDR3 is built from 18 residues. CDR3 sequence: CASSFSGTGLLPNYGYTF. As DNA, the CDR3 is TGCGCCAGCAGCTTCTCCGGGACAGGCCTGCTCCCTAACTATGGCTACACCTTC.

J is TRBJ2-3 and V is TRBV7-6; D ambiguous. This CDR3 is 15 amino acids long. The ends were cut back, 2 bases at V and 4 bases at J, with 13 bases in the middle. CDR1 and CDR2 from the germline V gene are SGHVS and FNYEAQ. The CDR3 region is CASSLRVGPADTQYF. CDR3 bases: TGTGCCAGCAGCTTACGGGTAGGGCCCGCAGATACGCAGTATTTT.

This clone was observed a handful of times. J is TRBJ2-7 and V is TRBV7-9; D uncertain. The V gene's germline CDR1 is SEHNR and CDR2 FQNEAQ (reference sequence). Trimming pared 5 bases from V and 3 bases from J, leaving 20 bases between. The length of the CDR3 is 16 residues. The CDR3 loop is CASSQLWAGRLYEQYF. The CDR3 DNA sequence: TGTGCCAGCAGCCAACTCTGGGCAGGAAGACTCTACGAGCAGTACTTC. The complete variable domain, with remaining parts taken from reference TRBV7-9 and TRBJ2-7, reads DTGVSQNPRHKITKRGQNVTFRCDPISEHNRLYWYRQTLGQGPEFLTYFQNEAQLEKSRLLSDRFSAERPKGSFSTLEIQRTEQGDSAMYLCASSQLWAGRLYEQYFGPGTRLTVT.

The chain is built from TRBV7-9 and TRBJ2-5, with D possibly being TRBD1 or TRBD2 (6 bases each). Trimming stripped 3 bases from V and 5 bases from J, with 16 bases between. The CDR3 has 15 residues. Germline CDR1 SEHNR, CDR2 FQNEAQ (reference sequence). In DNA form, the CDR3 reads TGTGCCAGCAGCTTGGAGGGGTCAGGGGTTGAGACCCAGTACTTC. It codes for CASSLEGSGVETQYF.

A few counts support this clone. The chain couples TRBV18 to TRBJ2-3; no firm D call. CDR1 is KGHSH and CDR2 is LQKENI in the germline V gene. V lost 8 bases, J lost 6 bases, and 12 bases lay in between. The CDR3 consists of 12 residues. In nucleotides, the CDR3 is TGTGCCAGCCTGTCCGGGTCCGATACGCAGTATTTT. It specifies CASLSGSDTQYF.

The rearrangement uses TRBV7-3 and TRBJ1-1; TRBD1 matches at 9 bases. This CDR3 has 14 residues. With 0 bases clipped from V and 4 bases from J, the junction kept 0 bases outside the gene matches. Per germline, CDR1 SGHTA and CDR2 FQGTGA. CDR3 protein: CASSLTGQGTEAFF. The CDR3 DNA follows: TGTGCCAGCAGCTTAACGGGACAGGGCACTGAAGCTTTCTTT.

This clone was detected only a few times. The genes are TRBV11-3 and TRBJ2-3; unclear D gene. CDR1 is SGHNT and CDR2 is YENEEA in the germline V gene. This CDR3 contains 16 residues. The germline V and J ends were trimmed by 5 bases and 0 bases, with 15 bases remaining between them. The CDR3 sequence: CASSLTFRISTDTQYF. DNA for the CDR3: TGTGCCAGCAGCCTAACTTTCAGAATTAGCACAGATACGCAGTATTTT.

This chain joins TRBV6-1 and TRBJ1-2; D gene unclear. V lost 10 bases to trimming and J lost 4 bases, with 16 bases between them. There are 13 residues in the CDR3. The germline V gene encodes CDR1 MNHNS and CDR2 SASEGT. Here the CDR3 reads CATPGKGSYGYTF. The CDR3 bases are TGTGCCACCCCCGGGAAGGGAAGCTATGGCTACACCTTC.